This is a list of T cell receptor beta chains from one sample in a study of cytomegalovirus exposure and HLA in healthy donors. Repertoires were generated with immunoSEQ multiplex PCR, while TCRdb's copy carries only in-frame clones and drops some. The table shows around 120,000 clones, with over 65% occurring only once. What was sequenced was PBMCs. The receptors shown here come from a woman in her 30s in good health and CMV-seropositive. The CDR3 runs from the conserved cysteine through the conserved F or W. The order of the fields is CDR3 protein, CDR3 DNA, V gene, J gene, clone size, D gene. The D gene is left open where the match is weak. The size entry is marked missing in some rows and otherwise reads once, few, many or a size class.

CDR3aa: CASSVDGRETQYF
CDR3nt: TGTGCCAGCAGCGTAGACGGTCGAGAGACCCAGTACTTC
v_gene: TRBV9
j_gene: TRBJ2-5
abundance: .
d_gene: .

CDR3aa: CASSLRRLAGDNEQFF
CDR3nt: TGCGCCAGCAGCCTGCGGCGACTAGCGGGGGACAATGAGCAGTTCTTC
v_gene: TRBV5-1
j_gene: TRBJ2-1
abundance: .
d_gene: TRBD2

CDR3aa: CASSVENLVAGRDGYTF
CDR3nt: TGTGCCAGCAGCGTAGAGAATTTGGTGGCAGGGAGGGATGGCTACACCTTC
v_gene: TRBV9
j_gene: TRBJ1-2
abundance: .
d_gene: .

CDR3aa: CASGARSGGIDTQYF
CDR3nt: TGTGCCAGCGGCGCAAGAAGCGGGGGGATAGATACGCAGTATTTT
v_gene: TRBV6-4
j_gene: TRBJ2-3
abundance: once
d_gene: TRBD2

CDR3aa: CASSLPGLYEQYF
CDR3nt: TGCGCCAGCAGCTTGCCGGGACTCTACGAGCAGTACTTC
v_gene: TRBV5-1
j_gene: TRBJ2-7
abundance: .
d_gene: .

CDR3aa: CATGDTWEELFF
CDR3nt: TGTGCTACAGGTGACACTTGGGAAGAACTGTTTTTT
v_gene: TRBV19
j_gene: TRBJ1-4
abundance: .
d_gene: .

CDR3aa: CAWDRDSPEKLFF
CDR3nt: TGTGCCTGGGACAGGGACAGCCCAGAAAAACTGTTTTTT
v_gene: TRBV30
j_gene: TRBJ1-4
abundance: .
d_gene: TRBD1

CDR3aa: CASSPQALYGYTF
CDR3nt: TGTGCCAGCAGTCCACAGGCGCTCTATGGCTACACCTTC
v_gene: TRBV28
j_gene: TRBJ1-2
abundance: .
d_gene: .

CDR3aa: CSAPRDTGTDTQYF
CDR3nt: TGCAGCGCACCACGGGACACGGGCACAGATACGCAGTATTTT
v_gene: TRBV29-1
j_gene: TRBJ2-3
abundance: .
d_gene: .

CDR3aa: CASSLQLLAGGPGEQFF
CDR3nt: TGTGCCAGCAGCCTCCAACTCCTAGCGGGGGGGCCGGGTGAGCAGTTCTTC
v_gene: TRBV4-2
j_gene: TRBJ2-1
abundance: .
d_gene: TRBD2

CDR3aa: CASSRETGGTTYEQYF
CDR3nt: TGTGCCAGCAGCCGGGAAACAGGGGGCACTACCTACGAGCAGTACTTC
v_gene: TRBV4-2
j_gene: TRBJ2-7
abundance: .
d_gene: TRBD1

CDR3aa: CAWSRGGRGTEAFF
CDR3nt: TGTGCCTGGAGTCGAGGAGGGCGCGGAACTGAAGCTTTCTTT
v_gene: TRBV30
j_gene: TRBJ1-1
abundance: .
d_gene: .

CDR3aa: CASSLTSGGYTGELFF
CDR3nt: TGCGCCAGCAGCTTGACTAGCGGGGGTTACACCGGGGAGCTGTTTTTT
v_gene: TRBV5-1
j_gene: TRBJ2-2
abundance: .
d_gene: TRBD2